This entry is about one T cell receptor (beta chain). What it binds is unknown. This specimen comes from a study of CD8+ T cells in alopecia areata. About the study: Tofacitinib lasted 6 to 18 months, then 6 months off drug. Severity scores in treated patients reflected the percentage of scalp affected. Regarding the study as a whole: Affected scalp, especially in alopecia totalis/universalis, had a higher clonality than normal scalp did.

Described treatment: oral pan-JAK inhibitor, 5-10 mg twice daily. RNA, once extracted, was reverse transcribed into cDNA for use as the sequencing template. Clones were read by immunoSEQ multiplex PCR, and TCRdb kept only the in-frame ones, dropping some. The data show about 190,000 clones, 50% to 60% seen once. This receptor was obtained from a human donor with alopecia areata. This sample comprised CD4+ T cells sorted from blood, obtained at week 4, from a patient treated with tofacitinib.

Here the CDR3 reads CASSPPFTLLGLFF. DNA of the CDR3: TGTGCCAGCAGCCCTCCCTTCACGTTACTGGGACTGTTTTTT. V usage is TRBV4-2 and J usage is TRBJ1-4; no clear D. CDR1 and CDR2 (germline): LGHNA, YNFKEQ. V was clipped by 4 bases and J by 13 bases, with 19 bases between them. This CDR3 is built from 14 residues.